A selection of T cell receptor beta chains follows, all from one sample in a study of tumor-infiltrating lymphocytes in localized non-small cell lung cancer. Profiling relied on immunoSEQ multiplex PCR, and the TCRdb table lists in-frame clones only, not all of them. The table shows 10,000 to 15,000 clones, with roughly 88% occurring only once. Sequencing was done on a sample of uninvolved lung tissue not adjacent to the tumor. The origin of the receptors is a human donor with non-small cell lung cancer. CDR3s include the opening cysteine and the closing phenylalanine or tryptophan. The D gene is left open where the match is weak.

d_call: TRBD2
v_call: TRBV4-1
cdr3_aa: CASSQGERTSVYTQYF

d_call: .
v_call: TRBV23-1
cdr3_aa: CASMLGSPDQYF

d_call: TRBD2
v_call: TRBV7-2
cdr3_aa: CASSLASGSLETQYF

d_call: TRBD1
v_call: TRBV28
cdr3_aa: CASSPPGQGAYYEQYF

d_call: .
v_call: TRBV4-1
cdr3_aa: CASSQEPGQNEAFF

d_call: .
v_call: TRBV2
cdr3_aa: CASSVGGPEQYF

d_call: .
v_call: TRBV10-3
cdr3_aa: CAISGGDYEQYF

d_call: .
v_call: TRBV30
cdr3_aa: CAWSVGSSIQPQHF

d_call: TRBD1
v_call: TRBV14
cdr3_aa: CASSGTGTAYYGYTF

d_call: .
v_call: TRBV7-9
cdr3_aa: CASSFHTGELFF

d_call: TRBD1
v_call: TRBV15
cdr3_aa: CATSGQGTEAFF

d_call: .
v_call: TRBV30
cdr3_aa: CAWNVLRDSYEQYF

d_call: .
v_call: TRBV5-6
cdr3_aa: CASSVNRDSPLHF

d_call: .
v_call: TRBV19
cdr3_aa: CASKGDTDTQYF

d_call: TRBD1
v_call: TRBV9
cdr3_aa: CASSSSPGGWNYGYTF

d_call: TRBD1
v_call: TRBV4-1
cdr3_aa: CASSHGQGAGEQFF

d_call: .
v_call: TRBV19
cdr3_aa: CASSRDRFYGYTF

d_call: TRBD2
v_call: TRBV19
cdr3_aa: CASSMSSGGADTQYF

d_call: .
v_call: TRBV4-1
cdr3_aa: CASSQGQPSYEQYF

d_call: TRBD1
v_call: TRBV7-8
cdr3_aa: CASSLRDRGLNASPLHF

d_call: .
v_call: TRBV7-9
cdr3_aa: CASSPPGSFQGYTF